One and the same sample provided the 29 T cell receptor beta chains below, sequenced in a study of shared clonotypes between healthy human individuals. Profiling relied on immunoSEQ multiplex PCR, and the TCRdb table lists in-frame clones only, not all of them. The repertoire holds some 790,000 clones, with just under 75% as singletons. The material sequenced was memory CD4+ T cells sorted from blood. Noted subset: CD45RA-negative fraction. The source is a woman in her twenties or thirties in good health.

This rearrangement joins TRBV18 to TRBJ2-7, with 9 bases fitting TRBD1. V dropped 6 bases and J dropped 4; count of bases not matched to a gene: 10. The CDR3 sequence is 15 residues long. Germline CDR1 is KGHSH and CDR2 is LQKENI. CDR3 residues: CASSIEGQGQYEQYF. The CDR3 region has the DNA TGTGCCAGCTCGATAGAGGGACAGGGACAGTACGAGCAGTACTTC.

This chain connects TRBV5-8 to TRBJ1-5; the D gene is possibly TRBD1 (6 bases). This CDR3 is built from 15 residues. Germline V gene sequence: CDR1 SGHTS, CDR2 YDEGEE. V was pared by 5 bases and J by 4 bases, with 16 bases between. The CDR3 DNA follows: TGTGCCAGCAGGCCGGGACATATAGAGAATCAGCCCCAGCATTTT. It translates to CASRPGHIENQPQHF. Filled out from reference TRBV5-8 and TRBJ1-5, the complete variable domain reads EAGVTQSPTHLIKTRGQQATLRCSPISGHTSVYWYQQALGLGLQFLLWYDEGEERNRGNFPPRFSGRQFPNYSSELNVNALELEDSALYLCASRPGHIENQPQHFGDGTRLSIL.

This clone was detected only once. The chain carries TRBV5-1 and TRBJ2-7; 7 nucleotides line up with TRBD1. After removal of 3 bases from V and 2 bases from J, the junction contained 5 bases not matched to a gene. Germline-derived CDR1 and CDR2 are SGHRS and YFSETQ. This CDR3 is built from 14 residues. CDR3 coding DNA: TGCGCCAGCAGCTCTCGGACAGGAACCTACGAGCAGTACTTC. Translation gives CASSSRTGTYEQYF.

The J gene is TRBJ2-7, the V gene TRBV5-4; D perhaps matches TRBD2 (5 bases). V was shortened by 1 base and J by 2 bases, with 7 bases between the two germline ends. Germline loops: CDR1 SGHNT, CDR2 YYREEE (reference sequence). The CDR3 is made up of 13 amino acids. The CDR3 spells CASSLSSTYEQYF. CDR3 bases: TGTGCCAGCAGCTTGTCTAGCACCTACGAGCAGTACTTC.

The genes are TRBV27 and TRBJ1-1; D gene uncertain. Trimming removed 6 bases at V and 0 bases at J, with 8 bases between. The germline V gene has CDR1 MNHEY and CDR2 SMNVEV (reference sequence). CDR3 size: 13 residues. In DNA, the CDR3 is TGTGCCAGCAGAACCATAATGAACACTGAAGCTTTCTTT. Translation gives CASRTIMNTEAFF.

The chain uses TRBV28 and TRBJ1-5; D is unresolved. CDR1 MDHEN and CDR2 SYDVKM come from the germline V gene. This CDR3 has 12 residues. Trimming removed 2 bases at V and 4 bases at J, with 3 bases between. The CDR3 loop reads CASSLDNQPQHF. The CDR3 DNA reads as TGTGCCAGCAGTTTAGATAATCAGCCCCAGCATTTT.

In DNA form, the CDR3 reads TGTGCCACCAGCAGAGATTATGGGGGGAACGAAAAACTGTTTTTT. This encodes CATSRDYGGNEKLFF. V and J are TRBV15 and TRBJ1-4; TRBD1 is a possible D gene (5 bases). Trimming stripped 0 bases from V and 8 bases from J, with 13 bases between. The CDR3 is 15 amino acids. From germline, CDR1 is LNHNV and CDR2 YYDKDF (reference sequence).

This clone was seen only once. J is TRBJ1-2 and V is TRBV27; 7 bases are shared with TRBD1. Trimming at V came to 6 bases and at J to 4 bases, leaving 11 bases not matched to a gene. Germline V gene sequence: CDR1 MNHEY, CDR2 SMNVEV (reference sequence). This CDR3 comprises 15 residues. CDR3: CASSLFRGGSYGYTF. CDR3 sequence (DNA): TGTGCCAGCAGCCTATTCAGGGGGGGTAGCTATGGCTACACCTTC.

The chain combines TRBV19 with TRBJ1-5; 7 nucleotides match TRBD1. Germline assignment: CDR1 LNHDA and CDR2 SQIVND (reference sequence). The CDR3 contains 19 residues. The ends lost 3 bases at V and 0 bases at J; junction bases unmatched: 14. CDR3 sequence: CASSISVLRGQNSNQPQHF. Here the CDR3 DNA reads TGTGCCAGTAGTATTTCCGTTCTTCGGGGACAGAATAGCAATCAGCCCCAGCATTTT.

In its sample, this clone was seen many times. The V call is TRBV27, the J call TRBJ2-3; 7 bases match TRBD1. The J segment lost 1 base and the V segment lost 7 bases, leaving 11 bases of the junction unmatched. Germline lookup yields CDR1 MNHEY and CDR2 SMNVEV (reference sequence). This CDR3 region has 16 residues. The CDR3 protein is CASMRQGKGGTDTQYF. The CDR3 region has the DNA TGTGCCAGCATGCGACAGGGCAAAGGGGGCACAGATACGCAGTATTTT.

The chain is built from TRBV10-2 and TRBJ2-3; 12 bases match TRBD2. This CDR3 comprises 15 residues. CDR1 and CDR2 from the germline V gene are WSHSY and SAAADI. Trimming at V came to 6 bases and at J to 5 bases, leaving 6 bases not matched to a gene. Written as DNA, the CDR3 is TGCGCCAGCAGATTCCTAGCGGGAGGGAAAGATACGCAGTATTTT. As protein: CASRFLAGGKDTQYF.

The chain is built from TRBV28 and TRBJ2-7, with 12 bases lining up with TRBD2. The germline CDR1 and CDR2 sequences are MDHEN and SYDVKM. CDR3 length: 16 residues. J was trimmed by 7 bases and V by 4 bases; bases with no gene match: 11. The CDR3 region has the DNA TGTGCCAGCAGTTCACCCCTGACTAGCGGGAGTGAGGAGCAGTACTTC. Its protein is CASSSPLTSGSEEQYF.

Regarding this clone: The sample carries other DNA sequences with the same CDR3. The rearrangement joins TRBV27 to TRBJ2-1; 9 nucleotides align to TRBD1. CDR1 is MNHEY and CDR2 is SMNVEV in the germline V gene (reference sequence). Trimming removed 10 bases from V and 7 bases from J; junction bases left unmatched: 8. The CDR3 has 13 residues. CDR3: CATRTGGGNEQFF. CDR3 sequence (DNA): TGTGCCACTCGAACAGGGGGCGGGAATGAGCAGTTCTTC.

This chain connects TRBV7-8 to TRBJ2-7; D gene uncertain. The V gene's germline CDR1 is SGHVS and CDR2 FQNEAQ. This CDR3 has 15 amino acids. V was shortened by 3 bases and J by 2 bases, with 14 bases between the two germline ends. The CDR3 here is CASSFARVLTYEQYF. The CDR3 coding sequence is TGTGCCAGCAGCTTCGCCCGGGTCCTTACCTACGAGCAGTACTTC.

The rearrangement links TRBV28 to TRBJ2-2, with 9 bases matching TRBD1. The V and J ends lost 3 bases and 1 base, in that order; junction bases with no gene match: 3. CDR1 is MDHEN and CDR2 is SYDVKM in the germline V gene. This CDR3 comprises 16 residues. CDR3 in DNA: TGTGCCAGCAGTTTGGGGGGACAGGGGAACACCGGGGAGCTGTTTTTT. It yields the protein CASSLGGQGNTGELFF.

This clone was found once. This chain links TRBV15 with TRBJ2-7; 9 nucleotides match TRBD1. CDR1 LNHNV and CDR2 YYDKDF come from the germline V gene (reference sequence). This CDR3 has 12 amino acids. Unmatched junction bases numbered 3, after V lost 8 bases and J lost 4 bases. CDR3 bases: TGTGCCACCGGACAGGGGACATACGAGCAGTACTTC. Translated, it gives CATGQGTYEQYF.

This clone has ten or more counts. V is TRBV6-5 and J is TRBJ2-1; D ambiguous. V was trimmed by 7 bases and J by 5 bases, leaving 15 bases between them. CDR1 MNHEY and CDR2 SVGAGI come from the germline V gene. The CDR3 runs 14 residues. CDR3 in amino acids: CASKLMNSHNEQFF. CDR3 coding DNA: TGTGCCAGCAAACTAATGAACTCGCACAATGAGCAGTTCTTC.

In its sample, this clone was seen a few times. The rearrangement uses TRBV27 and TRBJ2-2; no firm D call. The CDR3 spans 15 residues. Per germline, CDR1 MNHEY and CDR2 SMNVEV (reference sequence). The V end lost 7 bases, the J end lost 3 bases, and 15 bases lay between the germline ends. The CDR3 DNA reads TGTGCCAGCACCCATACACCCCGGGACACCGGGGAGCTGTTTTTT. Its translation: CASTHTPRDTGELFF.

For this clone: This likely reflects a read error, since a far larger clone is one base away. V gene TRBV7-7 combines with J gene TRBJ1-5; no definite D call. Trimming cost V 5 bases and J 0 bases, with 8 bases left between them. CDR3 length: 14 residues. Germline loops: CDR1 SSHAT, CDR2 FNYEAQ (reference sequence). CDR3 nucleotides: TGTGCCAGCAGCCAAGACAATAGCAATCAGCCCCAGCATTTT. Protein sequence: CASSQDNSNQPQHF.

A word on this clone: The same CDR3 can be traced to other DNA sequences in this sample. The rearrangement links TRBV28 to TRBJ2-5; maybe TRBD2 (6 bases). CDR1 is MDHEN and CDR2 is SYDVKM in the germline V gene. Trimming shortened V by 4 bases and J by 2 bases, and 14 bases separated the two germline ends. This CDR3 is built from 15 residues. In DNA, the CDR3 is TGTGCCAGCAGTTCCCCGGGGCGGGGTCAAGAGACCCAGTACTTC. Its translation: CASSSPGRGQETQYF.

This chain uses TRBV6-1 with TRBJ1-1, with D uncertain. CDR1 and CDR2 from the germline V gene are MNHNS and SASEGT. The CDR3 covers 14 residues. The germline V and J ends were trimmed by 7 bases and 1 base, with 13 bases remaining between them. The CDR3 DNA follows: TGTGCCAGCACGTTTGTGGAAGGGAACACTGAAGCTTTCTTT. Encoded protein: CASTFVEGNTEAFF.

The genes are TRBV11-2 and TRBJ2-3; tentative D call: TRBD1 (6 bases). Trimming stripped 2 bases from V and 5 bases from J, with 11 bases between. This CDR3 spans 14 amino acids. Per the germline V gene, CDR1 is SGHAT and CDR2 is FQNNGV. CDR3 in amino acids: CASSLLRGGDTQYF. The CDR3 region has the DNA TGTGCCAGCAGCTTATTAAGAGGGGGAGATACGCAGTATTTT.

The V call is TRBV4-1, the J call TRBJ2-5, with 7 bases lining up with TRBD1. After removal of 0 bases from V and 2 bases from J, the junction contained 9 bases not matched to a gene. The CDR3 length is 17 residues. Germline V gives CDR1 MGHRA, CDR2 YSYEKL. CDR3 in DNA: TGCGCCAGCAGCCAAGATTTCGGGACAGACAAACAAGAGACCCAGTACTTC. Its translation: CASSQDFGTDKQETQYF.

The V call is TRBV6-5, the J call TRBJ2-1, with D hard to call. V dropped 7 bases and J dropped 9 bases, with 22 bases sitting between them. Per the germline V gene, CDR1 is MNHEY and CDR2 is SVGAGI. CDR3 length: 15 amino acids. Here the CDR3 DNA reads TGTGCCAGCATCCCGAGGTGGGCCCAAAGAGGTGAGCAGTTCTTC. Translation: CASIPRWAQRGEQFF.

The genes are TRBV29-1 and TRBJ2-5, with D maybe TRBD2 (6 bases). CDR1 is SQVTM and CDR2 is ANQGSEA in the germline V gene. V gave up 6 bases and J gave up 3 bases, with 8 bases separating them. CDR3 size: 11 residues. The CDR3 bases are TGCAGCGTCGGCGGGAAAGAGACCCAGTACTTC. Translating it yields CSVGGKETQYF. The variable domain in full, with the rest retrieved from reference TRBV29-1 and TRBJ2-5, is SAVISQKPSRDICQRGTSLTIQCQVDSQVTMMFWYRQQPGQSLTLIATANQGSEATYESGFVIDKFPISRPNLTFSTLTVSNMSPEDSSIYLCSVGGKETQYFGPGTRLLVL.

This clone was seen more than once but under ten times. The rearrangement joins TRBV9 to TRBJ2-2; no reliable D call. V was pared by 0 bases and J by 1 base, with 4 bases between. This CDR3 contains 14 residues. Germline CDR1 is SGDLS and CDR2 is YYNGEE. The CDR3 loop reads CASSVVGNTGELFF. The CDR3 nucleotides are TGTGCCAGCAGCGTAGTCGGGAACACCGGGGAGCTGTTTTTT.

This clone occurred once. CDR3 bases: TGTGCCAGTTCTCTGGACAGGGATCACGAAAAACTGTTTTTT. Translating it yields CASSLDRDHEKLFF. The rearrangement links TRBV19 to TRBJ1-4, with 8 bases that match TRBD1. V trimming: 8 bases; J trimming: 8 bases; junction bases outside the gene matches: 10. The CDR3 spans 14 residues. Germline V gene sequence: CDR1 LNHDA, CDR2 SQIVND (reference sequence).

In nucleotides, the CDR3 is TGTGCCAGCTCACCCGTCGGGGGCTCCTACGAGCAGTACTTC. Amino acid sequence: CASSPVGGSYEQYF. The chain is built from TRBV18 and TRBJ2-7; D is perhaps TRBD2 (6 bases). Germline V CDR1 and CDR2: KGHSH, LQKENI. This CDR3 has 14 residues. The V and J ends lost 3 bases and 0 bases respectively, with 9 bases between them.

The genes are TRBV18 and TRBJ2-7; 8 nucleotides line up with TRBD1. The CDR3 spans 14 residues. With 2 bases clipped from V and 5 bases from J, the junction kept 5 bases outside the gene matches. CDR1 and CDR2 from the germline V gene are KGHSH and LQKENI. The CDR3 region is CASSPETGEDEQYF. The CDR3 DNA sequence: TGTGCCAGCTCACCAGAGACAGGGGAGGACGAGCAGTACTTC.